Listed below are T cell receptor beta chains from one sample, sequenced in a study of tumor-infiltrating lymphocytes in oesophageal squamous cell carcinoma. TCRdb re-derived calls from the PCR reads in MiXCR, one entry per CDR3 protein. The sample records 15,000 to 19,000 distinct CDR3 sequences, around half being singletons. Source material: esophageal tumor tissue. The receptors shown here come from a female donor with esophageal squamous cell carcinoma. The CDR3 runs from the conserved cysteine through the conserved F or W.

J,V,length,CDR3
TRBJ2-4,TRBV5-1,16,CASSYLGRDTKNIQYF
TRBJ2-5,TRBV2,17,CASSESGRTSGKETQYF
TRBJ1-1,TRBV5-1,16,CASSPGTGGAGTEAFF
TRBJ1-3,TRBV28,15,CASSSRTDYGNTIYF
NA,TRBV7-2,14,CASSLREGGGTQFF
TRBJ2-3,TRBV12-3/TRBV12-4,15,CASSSEGRGADTQYF
TRBJ2-1,TRBV4-1,12,CASSQVLGEQFF
TRBJ2-7,TRBV7-9,15,CASSNRDRGSYEQYF
TRBJ2-3,TRBV10-1,14,CASSESQPTDTQYF
TRBJ2-5,TRBV7-2,16,CASSLGLAGDQETQYF
TRBJ2-3,TRBV7-8,15,CASSSLADYTDTQYF
TRBJ2-1,TRBV7-3,15,CASSLGLAGGNEQFF
TRBJ1-4,TRBV12-3/TRBV12-4,15,CASSLGLGANEKLFF
TRBJ1-2,TRBV5-1,16,CASSSSQGGFQRGYTF
TRBJ2-1,TRBV7-4,15,CASSLRWSSYNEQFF
TRBJ2-1,TRBV7-6,16,CASSFLTGDSYNEQFF
TRBJ2-1,TRBV7-9,15,CASSLKGTPYNEQFF
TRBJ1-2,TRBV7-2,13,CASSSSYNYGYTF
NA,TRBV7-3,16,CASSLGSGTGSYEQYF
TRBJ2-3,TRBV24-1,16,CATSDRGLAGTDTQYF
TRBJ1-2,TRBV6-8,15,CASRPDTASTYGYTF
TRBJ2-1,TRBV7-3,13,CASSLNYGNEQFF
TRBJ2-1,TRBV7-4,15,CASVRSSGSYNEQFF
TRBJ2-1,TRBV28,13,CASSWGTSGEQFF
TRBJ2-2,TRBV4-2,13,CASSQGETGELFF
NA,TRBV28,13,CASATSGTYEQYF
TRBJ2-3,TRBV7-8,17,CASSLLQLGGASDTQYF
TRBJ1-4,TRBV7-9,11,CASSFSEKLFF
TRBJ2-6,TRBV7-3,19,CASSLSIGEQISGANVLTF
TRBJ2-1,TRBV10-3,11,CAISDYDEQFF
NA,TRBV24-1,16,CATSDPSGTARNEQFF
TRBJ1-4,TRBV5-6,14,CASRDRGRNEKLFF
NA,TRBV7-2,17,CASSLEPGTGFSYEQYF
TRBJ2-3,TRBV11-3,15,CASSFRRGNADTQYF
TRBJ2-6,TRBV7-3,20,CASSLNHPTSGRTRRAVLRF